One sample yielded the 18 T cell receptor beta chains listed below, sequenced in a study of T-cell reconstitution after alpha-beta-depleted transplantation in children. Preparation of the TCRbeta library involved a method that used unique molecular identifiers. Each CDR3 protein is one row after TCRdb ran MiXCR on the PCR reads. This table has about 640,000 distinct CDR3 sequences, 13% appearing once. The source material was PBMCs, mostly from graft donor cells, sampled 360 days after TCRalphabeta/CD19-depleted stem cell transplant. These receptors were collected from a male patient aged 10 to 17 who had a stem cell transplant for acute myeloid leukemia, so the T cells may come from the graft donor.

This clonotype occurred a few times. The rearrangement joins TRBV24-1 to TRBJ2-1, with 13 bases fitting TRBD2. There are 17 residues in the CDR3. J gave up 2 bases and V 5 bases, and 5 bases lay outside the gene matches. From germline, CDR1 is KGHDR and CDR2 SFDVKD. The DNA of the CDR3 is TGTGCCACCAGTGTTACTAGCGGGAGGGCCACCTACAATGAGCAGTTCTTC. Its translation: CATSVTSGRATYNEQFF.

This clonotype was detected a few times. This sequence joins TRBV19 and TRBJ2-5; D unresolved. There are 15 residues in the CDR3. Germline assignment: CDR1 LNHDA and CDR2 SQIVND (reference sequence). V was clipped by 6 bases and J by 4 bases, with 18 bases between them. CDR3 protein: CASRTKGVPPETQYF. The CDR3 coding sequence is TGTGCCAGTAGGACGAAGGGTGTACCCCCAGAGACCCAGTACTTC.

This clonotype was observed a few times. The chain uses TRBV15 and TRBJ1-1; the match to TRBD1 covers 7 bases. Germline V CDR1 and CDR2: LNHNV, YYDKDF (reference sequence). V was clipped by 5 bases and J by 5 bases; unmatched bases: 11. This CDR3 has 15 residues. The CDR3 sequence: CATSGWDRAGTEAFF. DNA for the CDR3: TGTGCCACCAGCGGATGGGACAGAGCCGGGACTGAAGCTTTCTTT. The entire variable domain, with the rest obtained from reference TRBV15 and TRBJ1-1, is as follows: DAMVIQNPRYQVTQFGKPVTLSCSQTLNHNVMYWYQQKSSQAPKLLFHYYDKDFNNEADTPDNFQSRRPNTSFCFLDIRSPGLGDTAMYLCATSGWDRAGTEAFFGQGTRLTVV.

This chain links TRBV6-2 or TRBV6-3 with TRBJ2-5, with 7 nucleotides matching TRBD2. The CDR3 is made up of 13 amino acids. CDR1 is MNHEY and CDR2 is SVGEGT in the germline V gene. The V and J ends lost 10 bases and 1 base, in that order; junction bases with no gene match: 6. The CDR3 bases are TGTGCCACGGGTCGGGAGGTCCAAGAGACCCAGTACTTC. Encoded protein: CATGREVQETQYF.

This clonotype was picked up a small number of times. J is TRBJ2-5 and V is TRBV18; maybe TRBD2 (5 bases). Trimming left V 2 bases short and J 4 bases short, with 20 bases between. The CDR3 totals 17 residues. Germline CDR1 and CDR2: KGHSH and LQKENI. CDR3 amino acids: CASSPTTPGGGLETQYF. CDR3 nucleotide sequence: TGTGCCAGCTCACCAACAACCCCGGGCGGCGGGTTAGAGACCCAGTACTTC.

In its sample, this clonotype was seen many times. This chain connects TRBV7-9 to TRBJ2-5; 8 nucleotides align to TRBD1. With V trimmed by 5 bases and J by 3 bases, 5 bases remained unmatched. CDR1 SEHNR and CDR2 FQNEAQ come from the germline V gene (reference sequence). The CDR3 loop spans 14 amino acids. In DNA, the CDR3 is TGTGCCAGCAGCCCTGACAGGGGAAAAGAGACCCAGTACTTC. Its translation is CASSPDRGKETQYF.

This clonotype has more than one count but fewer than ten. The chain is built from TRBV4-3 and TRBJ2-5; TRBD1 might be the D (5 bases). Germline assignment: CDR1 LGHNA and CDR2 YSLEER. There are 13 residues in the CDR3. Trimming removed 4 bases at V and 5 bases at J, with 11 bases between. CDR3 sequence (DNA): TGCGCCAGCAGCCCGGACATTGGGGAGACCCAGTACTTC. This translates into CASSPDIGETQYF.

This clonotype came up a few times. The J gene is TRBJ2-1, the V gene TRBV29-1; 7 positions match TRBD1. V lost 5 bases to trimming and J lost 1 base; unmatched junction nucleotides: 5. The CDR3 spans 14 residues. CDR1 is SQVTM and CDR2 is ANQGSEA in the germline V gene. CDR3 coding DNA: TGCAGCGTTACGACAGGGTTTTCCTACAATGAGCAGTTCTTC. It encodes CSVTTGFSYNEQFF.

This clonotype has more than one count but fewer than ten. CDR3 protein: CASSYSIAGGNEQYF. The CDR3 DNA sequence: TGTGCCAGCAGTTACTCTATAGCGGGAGGGAACGAGCAGTACTTC. The chain is built from TRBV6-5 and TRBJ2-7, with 11 bases matching TRBD2. CDR1 and CDR2 (germline): MNHEY, SVGAGI. The ends lost 0 bases at V and 5 bases at J; junction bases unmatched: 3. This CDR3 has 15 amino acids.

The chain carries TRBV7-4 and TRBJ1-4; D may be TRBD1 (5 bases). This CDR3 comprises 16 residues. Between the trimmed V and J ends, which lost 1 base and 1 base, there was a span of 10 bases. Germline loops: CDR1 SGHVT, CDR2 SQSDAQ. In DNA form, the CDR3 reads TGTGCCAGCAGCTTAGTAGGAGGGGTAACTAATGAAAAACTGTTTTTT. This encodes CASSLVGGVTNEKLFF. Complete variable domain (other parts from reference TRBV7-4 and TRBJ1-4): GAGVSQSPRYKVAKRGRDVALRCDSISGHVTLYWYRQTLGQGSEVLTYSQSDAQRDKSGRPSGRFSAERPERSVSTLKIQRTEQGDSAVYLCASSLVGGVTNEKLFFGSGTQLSVL.

This clonotype was seen a handful of times. This sequence joins TRBV6-5 and TRBJ1-2; 8 positions match TRBD1. Germline lookup yields CDR1 MNHEY and CDR2 SVGAGI. The ends lost 3 bases at V and 7 bases at J; junction bases unmatched: 13. The CDR3 is made up of 16 amino acids. Here the CDR3 reads CASSYVAGGRDGGYTF. Here the CDR3 DNA reads TGTGCCAGCAGTTATGTCGCAGGGGGCCGGGATGGTGGCTACACCTTC.

The table lists this clonotype with many counts. The chain employs TRBV6-2 or TRBV6-3 and TRBJ2-1, with 11 bases aligning to TRBD2. V shed 2 bases and J 5 bases; nucleotides not matched to a gene: 14. CDR1 is MNHEY and CDR2 is SVGEGT in the germline V gene. This CDR3 comprises 19 residues. The CDR3 loop is CASSYGGIRTSGPDNEQFF. As DNA, the CDR3 is TGTGCCAGCAGTTACGGGGGGATAAGGACTAGCGGGCCGGACAATGAGCAGTTCTTC.

This clonotype was recorded a few times. The chain couples TRBV12-3 or TRBV12-4 to TRBJ2-2, with D unclear. V gave up 3 bases and J gave up 0 bases, with 5 bases separating them. CDR3 length equals 14 residues. The CDR3 spells CASSFPSNTGELFF. The DNA of the CDR3 is TGTGCCAGCAGTTTTCCATCGAACACCGGGGAGCTGTTTTTT.

V is TRBV15 and J is TRBJ2-7; no clear D gene. Per germline, CDR1 LNHNV and CDR2 YYDKDF (reference sequence). Trimming pared 0 bases from V and 1 base from J, leaving 13 bases between. The CDR3 loop spans 16 amino acids. CDR3 sequence reads: CATSRDLFLASYEQYF. The CDR3 nucleotides are TGTGCCACCAGCAGAGATCTGTTTTTGGCATCCTACGAGCAGTACTTC.

This clonotype has just a few counts. The chain recombines TRBV9 with TRBJ2-3; 8 positions match TRBD2. Germline lookup yields CDR1 SGDLS and CDR2 YYNGEE. Losses at the gene ends were 2 bases for V and 3 bases for J; bases not matched to a gene: 5. The CDR3 covers 15 residues. The CDR3 sequence: CASSVPLAATDTQYF. CDR3 bases: TGTGCCAGCAGCGTCCCACTAGCGGCGACAGATACGCAGTATTTT. Based on the CDR3 plus reference TRBV9 and TRBJ2-3, the full variable domain is DSGVTQTPKHLITATGQRVTLRCSPRSGDLSVYWYQQSLDQGLQFLIQYYNGEERAKGNILERFSAQQFPDLHSELNLSSLELGDSALYFCASSVPLAATDTQYFGPGTRLTVL.

The V gene is TRBV20-1, the J gene TRBJ1-1, with 7 bases fitting TRBD1. Germline V gene lookup returns CDR1 DFQATT and CDR2 SNEGSKA (reference sequence). The V gene end was trimmed by 6 bases and the J gene end by 1 base; junction bases not matched to a gene: 20. There are 18 residues in the CDR3. The CDR3 region has the DNA TGCAGTGCCAAAATAAAGGGGGCCCTGCGGACATCGAACACTGAAGCTTTCTTT. Its translation: CSAKIKGALRTSNTEAFF.

This chain uses TRBV5-1 with TRBJ1-4; D unclear. The germline CDR1 and CDR2 sequences are SGHRS and YFSETQ. V was shortened by 0 bases and J by 6 bases, with 9 bases between the two germline ends. The CDR3 is 14 amino acids. CDR3 sequence reads: CASSLDGRDEKLFF. CDR3 nucleotide sequence: TGCGCCAGCAGCTTGGACGGGCGGGATGAAAAACTGTTTTTT. Together with reference TRBV5-1 and TRBJ1-4, the CDR3 gives the full variable domain: KAGVTQTPRYLIKTRGQQVTLSCSPISGHRSVSWYQQTPGQGLQFLFEYFSETQRNKGNFPGRFSGRQFSNSRSEMNVSTLELGDSALYLCASSLDGRDEKLFFGSGTQLSVL.

In this sample, this clonotype turned up many times. The genes are TRBV20-1 and TRBJ2-5; 7 bases line up with TRBD2. This CDR3 is 13 amino acids long. The V gene end was trimmed by 3 bases and the J gene end by 2 bases; junction bases not matched to a gene: 3. Germline V gene lookup returns CDR1 DFQATT and CDR2 SNEGSKA (reference sequence). The CDR3 DNA sequence: TGCAGTGCTAGGCGGGAGTTGCAAGAGACCCAGTACTTC. Protein sequence: CSARRELQETQYF.